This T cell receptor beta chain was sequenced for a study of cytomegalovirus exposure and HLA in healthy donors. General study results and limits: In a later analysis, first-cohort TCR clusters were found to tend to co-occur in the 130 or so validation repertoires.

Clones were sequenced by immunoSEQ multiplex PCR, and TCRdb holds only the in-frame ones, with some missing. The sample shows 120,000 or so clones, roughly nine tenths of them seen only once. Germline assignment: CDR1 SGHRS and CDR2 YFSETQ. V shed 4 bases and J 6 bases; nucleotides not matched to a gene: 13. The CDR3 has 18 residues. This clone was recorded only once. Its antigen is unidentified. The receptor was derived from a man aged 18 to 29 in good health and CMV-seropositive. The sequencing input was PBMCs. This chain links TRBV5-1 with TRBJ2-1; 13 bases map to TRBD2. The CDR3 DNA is TGCGCCAGCAGCGAACTAGCGGGGGGGCCACCATATCGCAATGAGCAGTTCTTC. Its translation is CASSELAGGPPYRNEQFF.